Following are 11 T cell receptor beta chains from one sample sequenced in a study of cytomegalovirus exposure and HLA in healthy donors. PCR involved 60 Vbeta and 13 Jbeta primers. Assay: immunoSEQ multiplex PCR; the TCRdb copy retains only in-frame clones and omits some. The repertoire consists of around 94,000 clones, with 81% occurring once and the leading ten covering about 9.3%. Specimen: PBMCs. Receptors were obtained from a human donor in good health.

This clone was recorded only once. The chain joins TRBV28 to TRBJ2-3, with 12 bases identical to TRBD1. CDR1 and CDR2 from the germline V gene are MDHEN and SYDVKM. Trimming cost V 5 bases and J 7 bases; bases outside gene matches: 10. The CDR3 spans 16 residues. CDR3 DNA sequence: TGTGCCAGCAGTACTTCCGGGACAGGGGGCAGAAATACGCAGTATTTT. Its translation: CASSTSGTGGRNTQYF.

In its sample, this clone was seen a few times. The chain couples TRBV6-1 to TRBJ1-4, with TRBD1 matching over 8 bases. The CDR3 is made up of 21 amino acids. Germline V CDR1 and CDR2: MNHNS, SASEGT. V shed 0 bases, J shed 3 bases, and the junction held 18 bases outside the gene matches. CDR3 sequence: CASSEANPGQGRRRPNEKLFF. DNA for the CDR3: TGTGCCAGCAGTGAAGCCAACCCCGGACAGGGAAGAAGAAGGCCTAATGAAAAACTGTTTTTT.

For the CDR3, the DNA is TGTGCCAGAAGCTTGGATAGCGGGAGCTACAATGAGCAGTTCTTC. It specifies CARSLDSGSYNEQFF. The rearrangement joins TRBV5-3 to TRBJ2-1; 9 bases are shared with TRBD2. TRBV5-3 falls under the ORF class, with uncertain function. This CDR3 spans 15 amino acids. With 0 bases clipped from V and 3 bases from J, the junction kept 1 base outside the gene matches.

V and J are TRBV28 and TRBJ1-5, with D possibly matching TRBD1 (5 bases). The CDR3 spans 18 residues. V was cut by 1 base and J by 4 bases, with 20 bases left in between. The germline V gene has CDR1 MDHEN and CDR2 SYDVKM. The CDR3: CASSLSVIRSGGNQPQHF. As DNA, the CDR3 is TGTGCCAGCAGTTTATCGGTGATCAGGTCGGGGGGAAATCAGCCCCAGCATTTT.

The V call is TRBV11-2, the J call TRBJ2-2; 9 positions match TRBD1. The trim removed 3 bases at V and 6 bases at J, leaving 2 bases unmatched. The CDR3 covers 14 residues. Germline V gives CDR1 SGHAT, CDR2 FQNNGV. The CDR3: CASSFTGGPGELFF. In DNA, the CDR3 is TGTGCCAGCAGCTTTACAGGGGGCCCCGGGGAGCTGTTTTTT.

V usage is TRBV4-3 and J usage is TRBJ2-2; 13 positions agree with TRBD2. The germline V gene has CDR1 LGHNA and CDR2 YSLEER. CDR3 length: 18 residues. With V trimmed by 1 base and J by 2 bases, 4 bases remained unmatched. The CDR3, as DNA: TGCGCCAGCAGCCAAGGGACTAGCGGGAGTCCCAACACCGGGGAGCTGTTTTTT. This encodes CASSQGTSGSPNTGELFF.

This clone was seen more than once but under ten times. The chain uses TRBV27 and TRBJ2-1, with TRBD2 matching over 7 bases. CDR3 length: 16 amino acids. J gave up 9 bases and V 1 base, and 12 bases lay outside the gene matches. In germline, CDR1 is MNHEY, CDR2 SMNVEV (reference sequence). This chain's CDR3 is CASSLYPGGGRGEQFF. The CDR3 coding sequence is TGTGCCAGCAGTTTATATCCCGGGGGAGGGCGCGGTGAGCAGTTCTTC.

The rearrangement joins TRBV27 to TRBJ1-1; D is undetermined. The CDR3 is 15 amino acids. Germline CDR1 is MNHEY and CDR2 is SMNVEV (reference sequence). Trimming left V 7 bases short and J 3 bases short, with 18 bases between. As DNA, the CDR3 is TGTGCCAGCACCTGGGAGGGAAACACGGACACTGAAGCTTTCTTT. Its translation: CASTWEGNTDTEAFF.

The V call is TRBV5-5, the J call TRBJ2-3; 7 bases match TRBD2. From germline, CDR1 is SGHKS and CDR2 YYEKEE (reference sequence). The J segment lost 0 bases and the V segment lost 2 bases, leaving 6 bases of the junction unmatched. This CDR3 is built from 16 residues. CDR3 region: CASSFGSGLSTDTQYF. The CDR3, as DNA: TGTGCCAGCAGCTTTGGTAGCGGGCTTAGCACAGATACGCAGTATTTT.

The chain joins TRBV13 to TRBJ2-5; 10 bases are shared with TRBD2. The CDR3 runs 16 residues. Germline-derived CDR1 and CDR2 are PRHDT and FYEKMQ (reference sequence). V lost 0 bases and J lost 0; bases outside the gene matches: 1. The CDR3 region has the DNA TGTGCCAGCAGCTTAGGTCTAGCGGGGGACCAAGAGACCCAGTACTTC. It translates to CASSLGLAGDQETQYF.

The V gene is TRBV7-2, the J gene TRBJ2-7; weak D call: TRBD2 (6 bases). The germline V and J ends were trimmed by 5 bases and 7 bases, with 18 bases remaining between them. The germline CDR1 and CDR2 sequences are SGHTA and FQGNSA. The CDR3 totals 14 residues. Written as DNA, the CDR3 is TGTGCCAGCAGCCAGGGAATCTACGCGGGGGAGCAGTACTTC. Its translation is CASSQGIYAGEQYF.